What follows are 8 T cell receptor beta chains derived from one specimen sequenced in a study of regulatory T cells in long-lasting Graves disease. Time point given: newly diagnosed GD, antithyroid drugs for less than 3 months. PBMCs provided the RNA from which the TCR library was made. TCR beta libraries were built with iRepertoire HTBI primers and Arm-PCR of CDR3 regions. One entry per CDR3 protein results from TCRdb running MiXCR on the multiplex PCR reads. The sample yields around 400,000 distinct CDR3 sequences, about 14% seen once. The sequencing here drew on peripheral blood mononuclear cells (PBMCs), taken at new diagnosis, from a patient treated with antithyroid drugs. The origin of the receptors is a female donor with Graves disease.

This clonotype was found many times. This chain joins TRBV13 and TRBJ2-1, with 8 nucleotides matching TRBD2. CDR1 and CDR2 (germline): PRHDT, FYEKMQ (reference sequence). Trimming removed 5 bases from V and 3 bases from J; junction bases left unmatched: 6. The CDR3 sequence is 15 residues long. The CDR3 is CASSPTSESYNEQFF. The CDR3 coding sequence is TGTGCCAGCAGCCCGACTAGCGAGAGCTACAATGAGCAGTTCTTC.

In this sample, this clonotype turned up many times. The chain carries TRBV29-1 and TRBJ2-3; a possible D gene is TRBD2 (6 bases). Trimming left V 6 bases short and J 0 bases short, with 10 bases between. The germline gives CDR1 SQVTM, CDR2 ANQGSEA. The CDR3 sequence is 13 residues long. The CDR3 sequence: CSVRDSSTDTQYF. CDR3 bases: TGCAGCGTCCGGGACTCTAGCACAGATACGCAGTATTTT.

CDR3 sequence reads: CASSQDLTSGRYDEQFF. CDR3 DNA: TGTGCCAGCAGCCAAGATCTGACTAGCGGGAGGTATGATGAGCAGTTCTTC. This sequence joins TRBV3-1 and TRBJ2-1; 13 nucleotides agree with TRBD2. Per the germline V gene, CDR1 is LGHDT and CDR2 is YNNKEL (reference sequence). V lost 0 bases, J lost 8 bases, and 7 bases stayed unmatched. The CDR3 is 17 residues long.

The V gene is TRBV19, the J gene TRBJ2-1; 13 bases line up with TRBD2. The CDR3 has 17 residues. CDR1 is LNHDA and CDR2 is SQIVND in the germline V gene (reference sequence). V shed 5 bases and J 4 bases; nucleotides not matched to a gene: 8. Here the CDR3 DNA reads TGTGCCAGTAGTCCCCGGACTAGCGGGAGTATGTACAATGAGCAGTTCTTC. Translation: CASSPRTSGSMYNEQFF.

This clonotype was detected ten times or more. J is TRBJ2-1 and V is TRBV7-2, with a possible D match to TRBD1 (6 bases). V dropped 5 bases and J dropped 4 bases, with 15 bases sitting between them. CDR1 SGHTA and CDR2 FQGNSA come from the germline V gene. CDR3 length: 15 residues. The DNA of the CDR3 is TGTGCCAGCAGCCCCAACAGGGCCTTGTACAATGAGCAGTTCTTC. The encoded protein is CASSPNRALYNEQFF.

In its sample, this clonotype was seen many times. This chain joins TRBV7-9 and TRBJ1-3; possibly TRBD1 for D (6 bases). The CDR3 extends over 13 amino acids. The germline V and J ends were trimmed by 6 bases and 8 bases, with 14 bases remaining between them. Germline CDR1 and CDR2: SEHNR and FQNEAQ (reference sequence). DNA for the CDR3: TGTGCCAGCAGGGGGAACAGGGACGACACCATATATTTT. It is translated as CASRGNRDDTIYF.

This clonotype has at least ten counts. The chain couples TRBV27 to TRBJ2-7; TRBD2 is a possible D gene (5 bases). Trimming shortened V by 8 bases and J by 3 bases, and 20 bases separated the two germline ends. This CDR3 is 15 amino acids long. Germline loops: CDR1 MNHEY, CDR2 SMNVEV (reference sequence). The CDR3 bases are TGTGCCAGCCGAATTACGGCGGTAGCGCGCTACGAGCAGTACTTC. It specifies CASRITAVARYEQYF.

Concerning this clonotype itself: With a much larger clone just one base away, this may be a read error. The chain joins TRBV3-1 to TRBJ2-1, with 8 positions matching TRBD2. The CDR3 contains 18 residues. Germline V gene sequence: CDR1 LGHDT, CDR2 YNNKEL (reference sequence). The CDR3 region is CASSQDFRGGPWGDERFF. DNA for the CDR3: TGTGCCAGCAGCCAAGATTTTCGGGGGGGCCCATGGGGTGATGAGCGGTTCTTC.